This passage covers 20 T cell receptor beta chains from one sample sequenced in a study of identical twins. One entry per CDR3 protein, called by TCRdb with MiXCR from the 5' RACE reads. Of around 250,000 distinct CDR3 sequences in the sample, roughly 7% were seen once. These data are also associated with another study on yellow fever vaccine responses in identical twins.

Material for sequencing was memory (CD45RO+) T cells sorted from blood. The receptor set was obtained from a young woman in good health.

There are a few counts of this clonotype. The rearrangement joins TRBV5-1 to TRBJ2-5; 16 bases match TRBD2. Germline-derived CDR1 and CDR2 are SGHRS and YFSETQ. The ends lost 4 bases at V and 5 bases at J; junction bases unmatched: 5. The CDR3 is 16 amino acids. The CDR3 nucleotides are TGCGCCAGCAGCCCCGGGACTAGCGGGGGGGCCGAGACCCAGTACTTC. Translation gives CASSPGTSGGAETQYF.

This clonotype has a handful of counts. The rearrangement links TRBV7-2 to TRBJ2-6; perhaps D is TRBD1 or TRBD2 (5 bases each). Trimming left V 5 bases short and J 0 bases short, with 14 bases between. The CDR3 loop spans 17 amino acids. Germline V lookup: CDR1 SGHTA, CDR2 FQGNSA. The CDR3 DNA follows: TGTGCCAGCAGCGGAACCGGGACCAACTCTGGGGCCAACGTCCTGACTTTC. Protein: CASSGTGTNSGANVLTF.

This clonotype was seen a few times. The rearrangement uses TRBV3-1 and TRBJ1-2, with D uncertain. From germline, CDR1 is LGHDT and CDR2 YNNKEL (reference sequence). This CDR3 has 16 amino acids. Trimming shortened V by 0 bases and J by 4 bases, and 15 bases separated the two germline ends. The CDR3 sequence is CASSQDALYGSYGYTF. CDR3 coding DNA: TGTGCCAGCAGCCAAGATGCTCTTTATGGGTCCTATGGCTACACCTTC.

Relative to its sample, this clonotype is medium-sized. The V gene is TRBV6-1, the J gene TRBJ2-3; 14 nucleotides agree with TRBD2. The CDR3 spans 16 residues. Trimming cost V 7 bases and J 0 bases; bases outside gene matches: 3. CDR1 is MNHNS and CDR2 is SASEGT in the germline V gene. In nucleotides, the CDR3 is TGTGCCAGCAAAGGGACTAGCGGGGGAAGCACAGATACGCAGTATTTT. Protein: CASKGTSGGSTDTQYF.

This clonotype was picked up a small number of times. The genes are TRBV20-1 and TRBJ1-6; 7 nucleotides agree with TRBD1. J was trimmed by 6 bases and V by 3 bases; bases with no gene match: 8. The CDR3 contains 15 residues. Germline values: CDR1 DFQATT, CDR2 SNEGSKA (reference sequence). The CDR3, as DNA: TGCAGTGCTAGCCAAGGGACAGACCGTAATTCACCCCTCCACTTT. This gives the protein CSASQGTDRNSPLHF.

This clonotype was seen only a few times. This chain uses TRBV27 with TRBJ1-5; perhaps TRBD1 as D (5 bases). Trimming pared 4 bases from V and 11 bases from J, leaving 24 bases between. CDR3 length: 16 amino acids. Germline loops: CDR1 MNHEY, CDR2 SMNVEV (reference sequence). The CDR3 DNA reads as TGTGCCAGCAGTTCACGCCGCCTCAGCCGCGGAGGGGCCCAGCATTTT. It specifies CASSSRRLSRGGAQHF.

This clonotype was counted ten times or more. The rearrangement links TRBV5-6 to TRBJ1-5, with no clear D. There are 15 residues in the CDR3. The germline V gene has CDR1 SGHDT and CDR2 YYEEEE. V was shortened by 4 bases and J by 2 bases, with 13 bases between the two germline ends. CDR3 loop: CASSVAGVGNQPQHF. CDR3 DNA sequence: TGTGCCAGCAGCGTCGCCGGGGTAGGCAATCAGCCCCAGCATTTT.

This clonotype was seen at least ten times. J is TRBJ1-4 and V is TRBV29-1; D remains unclear. V lost 4 bases, J lost 8 bases, and 11 bases lay in between. Germline V gene sequence: CDR1 SQVTM, CDR2 ANQGSEA. The CDR3 is 12 residues long. The CDR3 loop reads CSVAGEGEKLFF. For the CDR3, the DNA is TGCAGCGTTGCCGGGGAAGGAGAAAAACTGTTTTTT.

This chain connects TRBV20-1 to TRBJ2-3; 12 positions match TRBD2. Germline assignment: CDR1 DFQATT and CDR2 SNEGSKA (reference sequence). V was pared by 0 bases and J by 2 bases, with 6 bases of the junction left unmatched. The CDR3 covers 17 residues. CDR3 loop: CSARDPGLAGLTDTQYF. CDR3 coding DNA: TGCAGTGCTAGAGATCCGGGACTAGCGGGTCTCACAGATACGCAGTATTTT.

V and J are TRBV12-3 or TRBV12-4 and TRBJ1-2; the match to TRBD1 covers 8 bases. CDR3 length equals 14 residues. The V segment lost 7 bases and the J segment 2 bases; nucleotides outside the gene matches: 6. The CDR3 is CASTPGQENYGYTF. In nucleotides, the CDR3 is TGTGCCAGCACCCCGGGACAGGAGAACTATGGCTACACCTTC.

This clonotype appeared a few times. The J gene is TRBJ1-1, the V gene TRBV5-5; TRBD1 matches at 8 bases. Trimming at V came to 0 bases and at J to 11 bases, leaving 15 bases not matched to a gene. The germline V gene encodes CDR1 SGHKS and CDR2 YYEKEE (reference sequence). The CDR3 consists of 16 residues. The CDR3 DNA sequence: TGTGCCAGCAGCTTGGCCACGGGACAGGCTGGCGCTGGGGCTTTCTTT. Translated: CASSLATGQAGAGAFF.

This clonotype was counted between two and nine times. The genes are TRBV7-8 and TRBJ2-7; no reliable D call. V was cut by 3 bases and J by 5 bases, with 11 bases left in between. Per germline, CDR1 SGHVS and CDR2 FQNEAQ. The CDR3 consists of 13 residues. For the CDR3, the DNA is TGTGCCAGCAGCTTGAGAGAGGTCAACGAGCAGTACGTC. Its protein product is CASSLREVNEQYV.

There are a few counts of this clonotype. J is TRBJ2-2 and V is TRBV27, with D unclear. The CDR3 covers 17 residues. Trimming took 0 bases from V and 1 from J, leaving 12 bases between them. Germline V gives CDR1 MNHEY, CDR2 SMNVEV (reference sequence). The CDR3 protein is CASSLSGFPMNTGELFF. CDR3 DNA: TGTGCCAGCAGTTTATCGGGGTTCCCGATGAACACCGGGGAGCTGTTTTTT.

This clonotype was seen more than once but under ten times. The chain uses TRBV28 and TRBJ2-4, with D unclear. The germline V and J ends were trimmed by 0 bases and 1 base, with 1 base remaining between them. The CDR3 sequence is 13 residues long. Germline V gives CDR1 MDHEN, CDR2 SYDVKM. The chain's CDR3 is CASSLWAKNIQYF. The CDR3 nucleotides read TGTGCCAGCAGTTTATGGGCCAAAAACATTCAGTACTTC.

The sample holds a few counts of this clonotype. The chain joins TRBV5-1 to TRBJ2-1; 7 nucleotides agree with TRBD1. CDR3 length: 14 amino acids. In germline, CDR1 is SGHRS, CDR2 YFSETQ. The V and J ends lost 4 bases and 6 bases, in that order; junction bases with no gene match: 7. The CDR3 DNA reads as TGCGCCAGCAGCAATACGGGACAGACCAATGAGCAGTTCTTC. Residues: CASSNTGQTNEQFF.

This clonotype was picked up many times. This rearrangement joins TRBV12-3 or TRBV12-4 to TRBJ1-5, with TRBD1 matching 7 bases. V was pared by 6 bases and J by 5 bases, with 4 bases of the junction left unmatched. The CDR3 consists of 13 residues. The CDR3 DNA reads TGTGCCAGCAGCAACAGGGGACATCAGCCCCAGCATTTT. This encodes CASSNRGHQPQHF.

This clonotype was detected ten times or more. This rearrangement joins TRBV27 to TRBJ2-5; 7 positions match TRBD1. V trimming: 5 bases; J trimming: 0 bases; junction bases outside the gene matches: 15. Germline loops: CDR1 MNHEY, CDR2 SMNVEV (reference sequence). The CDR3 length is 18 residues. The CDR3 region is CASSDLLRQGPNQETQYF. The CDR3 coding sequence is TGTGCCAGCAGTGACCTTCTACGACAGGGACCCAACCAAGAGACCCAGTACTTC.

This clonotype was picked up many times. The chain carries TRBV3-1 and TRBJ1-1, with D perhaps TRBD1 (6 bases). The CDR3 consists of 14 residues. The V gene lost 3 bases and the J gene lost 1 base, with 9 bases spanning the gap. Per the germline V gene, CDR1 is LGHDT and CDR2 is YNNKEL (reference sequence). This CDR3 is CASSQIQGNTEAFF. The CDR3 nucleotides are TGTGCCAGCAGCCAGATACAGGGGAACACTGAAGCTTTCTTT.

This clonotype was detected ten times or more. The chain couples TRBV11-2 to TRBJ2-2, with a weak D call TRBD2 (5 bases). The germline V gene encodes CDR1 SGHAT and CDR2 FQNNGV. Trimming removed 5 bases from V and 5 bases from J, with 18 bases in between. The CDR3 is 16 residues long. CDR3 in DNA: TGTGCCAGCAGCCCTATCTTGGTAGCGTGGACCGGGGAGCTGTTTTTT. This gives the protein CASSPILVAWTGELFF.

The rearrangement joins TRBV7-2 to TRBJ2-3; the D gene is possibly TRBD2 (6 bases). In germline, CDR1 is SGHTA, CDR2 FQGNSA. The CDR3 has 14 residues. V was cut by 6 bases and J by 2 bases, with 12 bases left in between. For the CDR3, the DNA is TGTGCCAGCAGGCGGGACTCTGCCACAGATACGCAGTATTTT. Its protein product is CASRRDSATDTQYF.